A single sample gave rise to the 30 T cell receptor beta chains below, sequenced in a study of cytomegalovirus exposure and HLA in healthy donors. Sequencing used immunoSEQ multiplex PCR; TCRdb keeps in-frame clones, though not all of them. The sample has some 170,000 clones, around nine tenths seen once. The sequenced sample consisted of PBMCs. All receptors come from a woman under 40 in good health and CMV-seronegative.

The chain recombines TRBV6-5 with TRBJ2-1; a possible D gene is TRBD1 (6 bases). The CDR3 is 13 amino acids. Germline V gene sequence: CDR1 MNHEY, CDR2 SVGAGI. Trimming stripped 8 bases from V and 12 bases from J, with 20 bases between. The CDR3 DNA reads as TGTGCCAGCGGAAGACTACAGGGTATCGGGCAGTTCTTC. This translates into CASGRLQGIGQFF.

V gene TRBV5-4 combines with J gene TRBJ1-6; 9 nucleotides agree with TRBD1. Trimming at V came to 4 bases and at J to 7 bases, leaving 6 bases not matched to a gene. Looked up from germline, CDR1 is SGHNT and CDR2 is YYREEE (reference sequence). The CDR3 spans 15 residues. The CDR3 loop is CASSPGQGLNSPLHF. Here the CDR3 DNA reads TGTGCCAGCAGCCCGGGACAGGGTCTGAATTCACCCCTCCACTTT.

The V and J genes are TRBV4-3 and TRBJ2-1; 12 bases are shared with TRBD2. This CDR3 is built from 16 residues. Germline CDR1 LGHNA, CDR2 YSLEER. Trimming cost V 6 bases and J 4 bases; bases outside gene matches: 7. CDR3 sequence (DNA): TGCGCCAGCAGGCTAGCGGGGGGGCCTAGATACAATGAGCAGTTCTTC. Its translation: CASRLAGGPRYNEQFF.

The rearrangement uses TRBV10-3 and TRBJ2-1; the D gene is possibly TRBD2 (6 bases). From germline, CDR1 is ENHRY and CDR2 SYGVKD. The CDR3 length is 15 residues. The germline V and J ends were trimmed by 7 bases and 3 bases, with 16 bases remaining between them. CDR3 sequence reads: CAITTRSGNYNEQFF. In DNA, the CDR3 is TGTGCCATCACAACTCGTAGCGGAAACTACAATGAGCAGTTCTTC.

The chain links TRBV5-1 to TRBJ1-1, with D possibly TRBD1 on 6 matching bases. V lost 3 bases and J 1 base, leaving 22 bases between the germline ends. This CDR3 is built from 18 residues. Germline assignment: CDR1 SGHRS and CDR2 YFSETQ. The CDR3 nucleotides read TGCGCCAGCAGCTCTGGATCCCAGTCCGGGACAACGAACACTGAAGCTTTCTTT. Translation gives CASSSGSQSGTTNTEAFF.

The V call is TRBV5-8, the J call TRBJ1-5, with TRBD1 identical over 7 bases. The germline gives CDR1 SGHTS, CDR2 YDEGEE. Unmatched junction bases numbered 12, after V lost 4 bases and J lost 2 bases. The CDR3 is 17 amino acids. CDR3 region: CASSTNRDSRGNQPQHF. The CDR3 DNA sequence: TGTGCCAGCAGCACGAACCGGGACAGCAGAGGCAATCAGCCCCAGCATTTT.

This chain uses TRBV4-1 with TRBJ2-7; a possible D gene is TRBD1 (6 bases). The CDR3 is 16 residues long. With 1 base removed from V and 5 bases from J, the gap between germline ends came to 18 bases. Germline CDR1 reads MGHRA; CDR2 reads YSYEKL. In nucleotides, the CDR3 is TGCGCCAGCAGCCAAGGGGGGCAGGCCTTTCTGGACGAGCAGTACTTC. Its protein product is CASSQGGQAFLDEQYF.

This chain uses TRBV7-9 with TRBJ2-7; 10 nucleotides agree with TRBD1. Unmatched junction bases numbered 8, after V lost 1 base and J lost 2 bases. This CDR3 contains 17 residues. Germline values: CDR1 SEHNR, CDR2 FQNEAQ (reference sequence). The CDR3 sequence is CASSLVGDRGVPYEQYF. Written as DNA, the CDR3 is TGTGCCAGCAGCTTAGTGGGGGACAGGGGCGTCCCCTACGAGCAGTACTTC. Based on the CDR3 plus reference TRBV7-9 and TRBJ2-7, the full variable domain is DTGVSQNPRHKITKRGQNVTFRCDPISEHNRLYWYRQTLGQGPEFLTYFQNEAQLEKSRLLSDRFSAERPKGSFSTLEIQRTEQGDSAMYLCASSLVGDRGVPYEQYFGPGTRLTVT.

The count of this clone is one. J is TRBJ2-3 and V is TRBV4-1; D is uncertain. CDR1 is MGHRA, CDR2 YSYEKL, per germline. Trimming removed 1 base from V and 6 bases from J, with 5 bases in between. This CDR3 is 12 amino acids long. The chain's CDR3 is CASSQVLDTQYF. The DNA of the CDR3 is TGCGCCAGCAGCCAAGTCCTGGATACGCAGTATTTT.

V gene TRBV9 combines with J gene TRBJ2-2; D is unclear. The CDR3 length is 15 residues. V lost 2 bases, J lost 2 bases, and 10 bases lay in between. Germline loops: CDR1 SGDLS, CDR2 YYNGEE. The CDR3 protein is CASSVSTVNTGELFF. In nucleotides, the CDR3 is TGTGCCAGCAGCGTCAGTACAGTAAACACCGGGGAGCTGTTTTTT.

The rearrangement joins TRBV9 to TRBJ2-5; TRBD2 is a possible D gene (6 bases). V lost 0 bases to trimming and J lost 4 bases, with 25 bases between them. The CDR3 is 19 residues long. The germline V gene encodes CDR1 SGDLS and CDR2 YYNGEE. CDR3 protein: CASSVGGGGRFRGGETQYF. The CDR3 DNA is TGTGCCAGCAGCGTAGGAGGAGGAGGGAGATTCCGAGGAGGAGAGACCCAGTACTTC.

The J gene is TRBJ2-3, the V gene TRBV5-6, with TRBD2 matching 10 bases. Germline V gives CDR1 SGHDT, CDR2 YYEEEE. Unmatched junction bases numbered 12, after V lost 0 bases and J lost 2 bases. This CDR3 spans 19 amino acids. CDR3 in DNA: TGTGCCAGCAGCTTGGAGGCTAGCGGGGGCCGGGGATACACAGATACGCAGTATTTT. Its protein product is CASSLEASGGRGYTDTQYF.

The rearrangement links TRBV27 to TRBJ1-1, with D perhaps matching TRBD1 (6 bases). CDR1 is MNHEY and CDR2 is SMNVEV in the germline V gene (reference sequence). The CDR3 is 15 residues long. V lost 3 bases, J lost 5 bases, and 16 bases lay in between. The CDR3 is CASSLGYRAGTEAFF. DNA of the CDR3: TGTGCCAGCAGTTTGGGTTACAGGGCAGGTACTGAAGCTTTCTTT.

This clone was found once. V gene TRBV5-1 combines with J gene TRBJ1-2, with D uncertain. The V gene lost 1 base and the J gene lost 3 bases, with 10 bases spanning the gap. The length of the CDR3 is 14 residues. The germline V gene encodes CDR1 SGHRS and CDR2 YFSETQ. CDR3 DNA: TGCGCCAGCAGCTTGTCTCCTATGGACTATGGCTACACCTTC. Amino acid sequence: CASSLSPMDYGYTF.

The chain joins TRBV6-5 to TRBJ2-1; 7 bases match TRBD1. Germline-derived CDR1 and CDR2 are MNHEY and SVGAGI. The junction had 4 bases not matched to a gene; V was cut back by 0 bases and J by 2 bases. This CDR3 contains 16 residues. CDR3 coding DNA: TGTGCCAGCAGTTACTCGAGGGACAGTACCTACAATGAGCAGTTCTTC. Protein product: CASSYSRDSTYNEQFF.

CDR3 in amino acids: CAYTMRQETQYF. CDR3 DNA: TGTGCCTATACCATGAGGCAAGAGACCCAGTACTTC. The chain couples TRBV30 to TRBJ2-5; no reliable D call. V dropped 7 bases and J dropped 2 bases, with 11 bases sitting between them. CDR3 size: 12 residues. Germline lookup yields CDR1 GTSNPN and CDR2 SVGIG (reference sequence). Based on the CDR3 plus reference TRBV30 and TRBJ2-5, the full variable domain is SQTIHQWPATLVQPVGSPLSLECTVEGTSNPNLYWYRQAAGRGLQLLFYSVGIGQISSEVPQNLSASRPQDRQFILSSKKLLLSDSGFYLCAYTMRQETQYFGPGTRLLVL.

CDR3 DNA: TGTGCCAGCAGCCCTGGACTAAACACCGGGGAGCTGTTTTTT. Encoded protein: CASSPGLNTGELFF. The chain has TRBV7-2 and TRBJ2-2; D possibly corresponds to TRBD2 (6 bases). Germline values: CDR1 SGHTA, CDR2 FQGNSA. V was pared by 5 bases and J by 2 bases, with 9 bases between. The CDR3 has 14 residues.

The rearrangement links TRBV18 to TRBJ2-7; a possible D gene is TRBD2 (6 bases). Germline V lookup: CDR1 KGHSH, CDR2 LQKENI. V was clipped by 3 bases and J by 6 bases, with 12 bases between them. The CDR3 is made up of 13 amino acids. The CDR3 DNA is TGTGCCAGCTCACCGGCGGGGTCCCTCGAGCAGTACTTC. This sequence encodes CASSPAGSLEQYF.

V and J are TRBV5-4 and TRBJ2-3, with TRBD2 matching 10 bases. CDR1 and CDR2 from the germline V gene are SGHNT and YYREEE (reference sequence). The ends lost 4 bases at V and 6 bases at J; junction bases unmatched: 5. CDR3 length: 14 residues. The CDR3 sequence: CASSGTSVRDTQYF. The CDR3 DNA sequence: TGTGCCAGCAGCGGGACTAGCGTCAGGGATACGCAGTATTTT.

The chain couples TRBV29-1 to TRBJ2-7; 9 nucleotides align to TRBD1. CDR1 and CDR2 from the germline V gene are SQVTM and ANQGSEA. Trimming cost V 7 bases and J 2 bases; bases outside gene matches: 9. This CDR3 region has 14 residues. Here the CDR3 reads CSADGQGTTYEQYF. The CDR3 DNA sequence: TGCAGCGCCGACGGACAGGGGACAACCTACGAGCAGTACTTC.

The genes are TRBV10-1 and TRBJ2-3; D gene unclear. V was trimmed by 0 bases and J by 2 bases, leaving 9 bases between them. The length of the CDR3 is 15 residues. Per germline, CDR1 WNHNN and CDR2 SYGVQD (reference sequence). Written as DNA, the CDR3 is TGCGCCAGCAGTGAGTCGTTGACTCACACAGATACGCAGTATTTT. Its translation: CASSESLTHTDTQYF.

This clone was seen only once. CDR3 sequence (DNA): TGTGCCAGCTCACCTAGGGACATCCACTATGGCTACACCTTC. Its translation: CASSPRDIHYGYTF. The chain carries TRBV18 and TRBJ1-2; D is perhaps TRBD1 (6 bases). CDR1 KGHSH and CDR2 LQKENI come from the germline V gene. This CDR3 contains 14 residues. Deletions cut 3 bases from V and 3 bases from J, with 11 bases between. The whole variable domain, remainder taken from reference TRBV18 and TRBJ1-2, is NAGVMQNPRHLVRRRGQEARLRCSPMKGHSHVYWYRQLPEEGLKFMVYLQKENIIDESGMPKERFSAEFPKEGPSILRIQQVVRGDSAAYFCASSPRDIHYGYTFGSGTRLTVV.

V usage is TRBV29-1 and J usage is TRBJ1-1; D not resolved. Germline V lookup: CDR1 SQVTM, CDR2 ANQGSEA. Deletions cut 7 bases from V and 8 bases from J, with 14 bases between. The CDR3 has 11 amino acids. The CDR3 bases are TGCAGCGCCCCGGGAGCCAGGGAAGCTTTCTTT. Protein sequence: CSAPGAREAFF. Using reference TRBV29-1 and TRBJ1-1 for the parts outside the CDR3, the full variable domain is SAVISQKPSRDICQRGTSLTIQCQVDSQVTMMFWYRQQPGQSLTLIATANQGSEATYESGFVIDKFPISRPNLTFSTLTVSNMSPEDSSIYLCSAPGAREAFFGQGTRLTVV.

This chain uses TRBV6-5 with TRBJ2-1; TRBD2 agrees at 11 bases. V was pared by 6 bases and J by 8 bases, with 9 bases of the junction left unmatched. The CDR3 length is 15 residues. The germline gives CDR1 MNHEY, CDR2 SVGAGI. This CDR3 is CASSELAGGGDEQFF. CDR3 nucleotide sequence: TGTGCCAGCAGCGAGCTAGCGGGGGGTGGGGATGAGCAGTTCTTC.

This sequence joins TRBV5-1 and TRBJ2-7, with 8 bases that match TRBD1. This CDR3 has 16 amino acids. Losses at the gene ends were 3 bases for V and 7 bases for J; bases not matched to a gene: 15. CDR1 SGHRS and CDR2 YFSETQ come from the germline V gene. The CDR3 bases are TGCGCCAGCAGCTCCTACTCGACAGGGGAATCGTGGGAGCAGTACTTC. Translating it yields CASSSYSTGESWEQYF.

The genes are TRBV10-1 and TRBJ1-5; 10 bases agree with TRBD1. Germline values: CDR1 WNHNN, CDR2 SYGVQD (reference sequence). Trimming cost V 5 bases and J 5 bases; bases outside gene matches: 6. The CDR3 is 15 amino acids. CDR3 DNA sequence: TGCGCCAGCAGTCGACAGGGGGCGCGGGATCAGCCCCAGCATTTT. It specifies CASSRQGARDQPQHF.

The CDR3 reads CASSVDRGHDTEAFF. CDR3 coding DNA: TGCGCCAGCAGCGTAGACAGGGGGCATGACACTGAAGCTTTCTTT. The rearrangement joins TRBV4-1 to TRBJ1-1; TRBD1 matches 10 bases. With 5 bases clipped from V and 3 bases from J, the junction kept 6 bases outside the gene matches. The CDR3 length is 15 residues. Germline CDR1 MGHRA, CDR2 YSYEKL.

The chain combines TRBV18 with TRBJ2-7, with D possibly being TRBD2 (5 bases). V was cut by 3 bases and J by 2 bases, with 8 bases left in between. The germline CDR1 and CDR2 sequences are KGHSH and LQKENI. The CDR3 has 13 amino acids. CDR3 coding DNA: TGTGCCAGCTCACCCGGGGATCCCTACGAGCAGTACTTC. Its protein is CASSPGDPYEQYF.

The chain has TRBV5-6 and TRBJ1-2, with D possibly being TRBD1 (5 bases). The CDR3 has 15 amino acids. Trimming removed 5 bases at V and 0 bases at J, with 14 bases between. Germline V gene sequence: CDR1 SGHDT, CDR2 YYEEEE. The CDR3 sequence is CASRSDSGSNYGYTF. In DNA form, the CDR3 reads TGTGCCAGCAGGTCCGACAGTGGGTCTAACTATGGCTACACCTTC.

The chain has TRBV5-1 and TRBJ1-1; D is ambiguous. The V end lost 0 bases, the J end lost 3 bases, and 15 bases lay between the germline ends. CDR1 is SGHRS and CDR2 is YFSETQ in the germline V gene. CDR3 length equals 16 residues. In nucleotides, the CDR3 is TGCGCCAGCAGCTTGGTGTCGGTGGGGAGGGACACTGAAGCTTTCTTT. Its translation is CASSLVSVGRDTEAFF.